The 18 T cell receptor beta chains given below trace back to one sample, sequenced in a study of blood T cell repertoires in COVID-19. Clones were sequenced by immunoSEQ multiplex PCR, and TCRdb holds only the in-frame ones, with some missing. Of 200,000 to 300,000 clones in the sample, about three quarters were seen once. The sample was peripheral blood. Receptors originate from a woman aged 80 or older with acute or convalescent COVID-19.

J is TRBJ2-3 and V is TRBV4-2, with 12 bases lining up with TRBD2. Germline CDR1 and CDR2: LGHNA and YNFKEQ. This CDR3 has 16 residues. The junction had 4 bases not matched to a gene; V was cut back by 4 bases and J by 2 bases. The CDR3 loop is CASSLLAGGNTDTQYF. CDR3 nucleotides: TGTGCCAGCAGCCTACTAGCGGGAGGCAACACAGATACGCAGTATTTT.

The genes are TRBV6-5 and TRBJ2-1, with TRBD2 matching 12 bases. V lost 10 bases to trimming and J lost 6 bases; unmatched junction nucleotides: 10. The length of the CDR3 is 15 residues. Germline assignment: CDR1 MNHEY and CDR2 SVGAGI. The CDR3 nucleotides are TGTGCCACCTCTAGCGGGAGGGAGGGGAGCAATGAGCAGTTCTTC. Protein sequence: CATSSGREGSNEQFF.

This clone was observed a few times. The V gene is TRBV3-1 (or the pseudogene TRBV3-2), the J gene TRBJ2-7, with 7 bases identical to TRBD1. The CDR3 totals 13 residues. Germline CDR1 is LGHDT and CDR2 is YNNKEL (reference sequence). V was clipped by 4 bases and J by 3 bases; unmatched bases: 3. CDR3 DNA sequence: TGTGCCAGCAGCCCTAGACAGGGCTACGAGCAGTACTTC. Amino acids: CASSPRQGYEQYF.

The chain couples TRBV3-1 (or the pseudogene TRBV3-2) to TRBJ2-6, with D tentatively TRBD1 (6 bases). CDR1 LGHDT and CDR2 YNNKEL come from the germline V gene (reference sequence). CDR3 size: 16 residues. Trimming cost V 2 bases and J 2 bases, with 10 bases left between them. The CDR3, as DNA: TGTGCCAGCAGCCAAATGGGGGCTCCTGGGGCCAACGTCCTGACTTTC. Protein sequence: CASSQMGAPGANVLTF.

V usage is TRBV5-6 and J usage is TRBJ2-7, with D maybe TRBD1 (5 bases). This CDR3 is 14 amino acids long. Germline-derived CDR1 and CDR2 are SGHDT and YYEEEE. Trimming stripped 3 bases from V and 2 bases from J, with 12 bases between. The CDR3 DNA follows: TGTGCCAGCAGCTCCCAAGGGGTTACCTACGAGCAGTACTTC. Encoded protein: CASSSQGVTYEQYF.

The chain employs TRBV5-6 and TRBJ2-3; no firm D call. Looked up from germline, CDR1 is SGHDT and CDR2 is YYEEEE. Trimming took off 4 bases at V and 2 bases at J, with 14 bases between the two ends. The CDR3 runs 15 residues. The CDR3 DNA follows: TGTGCCAGCAGCCCCCGCCCGACAAACACAGATACGCAGTATTTT. Protein: CASSPRPTNTDTQYF.

The chain joins TRBV10-1 to TRBJ2-2; 8 positions agree with TRBD1. V lost 10 bases and J lost 8; bases outside the gene matches: 15. Germline CDR1 and CDR2: WNHNN and SYGVQD (reference sequence). This CDR3 is 15 amino acids long. In nucleotides, the CDR3 is TGCGCCACCAAAGATGGACAGGGCGAAGTAGGGGAGCTGTTTTTT. Translating gives CATKDGQGEVGELFF.

Concerning this clone: At one boundary the junction diverges from the germline segment, which might be a read error. The chain employs TRBV27 and TRBJ1-4; 9 positions agree with TRBD1. There are 15 residues in the CDR3. Germline V CDR1 and CDR2: MNHEY, SMNVEV (reference sequence). The CDR3 DNA reads as TGTGCCAGCAGCTTATCCGGGACAGGGCATGAAAAACTGTTTTTT. Its protein is CASSLSGTGHEKLFF.

This sequence joins TRBV4-1 and TRBJ1-2, with D unclear. Trimming removed 4 bases at V and 4 bases at J, with 10 bases between. CDR1 and CDR2 from the germline V gene are MGHRA and YSYEKL. This CDR3 region has 13 residues. The CDR3 DNA reads TGCGCCAGCAGCCCGACTGGAGGCTATGGCTACACCTTC. Its translation is CASSPTGGYGYTF.

This clone was observed a few times. One end of the junction varies from germline; a read error may be responsible. The J gene is TRBJ2-2, the V gene TRBV12-5; D gene unclear. The CDR3 has 13 amino acids. Germline V gene sequence: CDR1 LGHNT, CDR2 FRNRAP. CDR3 coding DNA: TGTGCTAGTGGTCTGGTCTCGGGCGGGGAGCTGTTTTTT. Its protein product is CASGLVSGGELFF.

The DNA for the CDR3 is TGTGCCAGCAGCTTAGGGCAGGGACTTAATGAAAAACTGTTTTTT. It specifies CASSLGQGLNEKLFF. The rearrangement joins TRBV7-7 to TRBJ1-4, with D possibly TRBD1 on 5 matching bases. This CDR3 spans 15 amino acids. Germline V lookup: CDR1 SSHAT, CDR2 FNYEAQ (reference sequence). Trimming removed 1 base at V and 4 bases at J, with 10 bases between.

This CDR3 is CASSFPRESYNEQFF. CDR3 in DNA: TGTGCCAGCAGCTTCCCACGGGAGTCCTACAATGAGCAGTTCTTC. The genes are TRBV13 and TRBJ2-1; D is perhaps TRBD2 (6 bases). The CDR3 has 15 amino acids. CDR1 is PRHDT, CDR2 FYEKMQ, per germline (reference sequence). V shed 3 bases and J shed 1 base, with 10 bases lying between them. Based on the CDR3 plus reference TRBV13 and TRBJ2-1, the full variable domain is AAGVIQSPRHLIKEKRETATLKCYPIPRHDTVYWYQQGPGQDPQFLISFYEKMQSDKGSIPDRFSAQQFSDYHSELNMSSLELGDSALYFCASSFPRESYNEQFFGPGTRLTVL.

The V call is TRBV9, the J call TRBJ2-7; 9 positions agree with TRBD1. The germline V gene encodes CDR1 SGDLS and CDR2 YYNGEE. The CDR3 contains 15 residues. V lost 9 bases and J lost 0; bases outside the gene matches: 10. Here the CDR3 DNA reads TGTGCCATCGCAGAGACAGGGGGGAGCTCCTACGAGCAGTACTTC. Translation: CAIAETGGSSYEQYF.

The chain carries TRBV12-3 or TRBV12-4 and TRBJ1-5, with D perhaps matching TRBD1 (5 bases). The V end lost 5 bases, the J end lost 7 bases, and 9 bases lay between the germline ends. The CDR3 runs 12 residues. The DNA for the CDR3 is TGTGCCAGCAGTGTCAGGGCACAGCCCCAGCATTTT. It codes for CASSVRAQPQHF.

The chain employs TRBV24-1 and TRBJ2-1; 12 bases agree with TRBD2. V shed 5 bases, J shed 7 bases, and the junction held 2 bases outside the gene matches. CDR1 is KGHDR and CDR2 is SFDVKD in the germline V gene. The CDR3 is made up of 14 amino acids. CDR3 protein: CATSVGLAGNEQFF. CDR3 coding DNA: TGTGCCACCAGTGTCGGACTAGCGGGAAATGAGCAGTTCTTC.

Only one count was recorded for this clone. The V gene is TRBV5-1, the J gene TRBJ2-3, with a weak D call TRBD1 (6 bases). V was pared by 0 bases and J by 4 bases, with 12 bases between. Germline V gene lookup returns CDR1 SGHRS and CDR2 YFSETQ. The CDR3 consists of 15 residues. The CDR3 bases are TGCGCCAGCAGCTTGGATACAGGGTATTCAGATACGCAGTATTTT. Encoded protein: CASSLDTGYSDTQYF.

The chain joins TRBV5-1 to TRBJ1-1; 10 bases line up with TRBD1. Germline values: CDR1 SGHRS, CDR2 YFSETQ. This CDR3 is 14 amino acids long. Trimming at V came to 4 bases and at J to 8 bases, leaving 8 bases not matched to a gene. The CDR3 DNA sequence: TGCGCCAGCAGCACCAGACAGGGGGCTACCGAAGCTTTCTTT. Protein sequence: CASSTRQGATEAFF.

This chain connects TRBV7-2 to TRBJ2-2, with D possibly being TRBD1 (5 bases). From germline, CDR1 is SGHTA and CDR2 FQGNSA. The CDR3 extends over 15 amino acids. Trimming left V 2 bases short and J 4 bases short, with 11 bases between. In DNA, the CDR3 is TGTGCCAGCAGCTTAATTTCAGGGTCCACCGGGGAGCTGTTTTTT. Protein: CASSLISGSTGELFF.